This T cell receptor beta chain was identified in a study of cytomegalovirus exposure and HLA in healthy donors. The CDR3 contains 17 residues. Germline assignment: CDR1 LGHNA and CDR2 YNFKEQ. Trimming left V 0 bases short and J 7 bases short, with 19 bases between. Primers: 60 Vbeta forward and 13 Jbeta reverse. Generated by immunoSEQ multiplex PCR, the TCRdb table keeps only in-frame clones and is missing some. The sample yields approximately 200,000 clones, approximately 88% seen once. What was sequenced was PBMCs. The TCR comes from a boy younger than 18 in good health and CMV-seronegative. The rearrangement joins TRBV4-2 to TRBJ2-1, with D possibly matching TRBD2 (6 bases). CDR3 nucleotide sequence: TGTGCCAGCAGCCAAGATCGTTCGGTGGGTGGAGGGAATGAGCAGTTCTTC. As protein: CASSQDRSVGGGNEQFF.